These 24 T cell receptor beta chains were all obtained from the same sample, sequenced in a study of PD-1 blockade in classical Hodgkin lymphoma. Data came from immunoSEQ multiplex PCR; TCRdb stores just in-frame clones and leaves some out. The data hold 20,000 to 25,000 clones, with over 60% observed a single time. No patient escaped relapse after autologous stem cell transplantation, and brentuximab vedotin exposure varied. The sample here was peripheral blood mononuclear cells (PBMCs), taken at baseline. These receptors were collected from a human donor with classical Hodgkin lymphoma.

Sample share makes this clone medium-sized (0.01 to 0.1%). This chain joins TRBV28 and TRBJ1-2; no clear D gene. CDR3 length: 12 amino acids. Trimming left V 5 bases short and J 0 bases short, with 4 bases between. Germline V gives CDR1 MDHEN, CDR2 SYDVKM. The CDR3 loop reads CASSAANYGYTF. The CDR3 DNA reads as TGTGCCAGCAGTGCCGCTAACTATGGCTACACCTTC.

This sequence joins TRBV6-5 and TRBJ1-6; tentative D call: TRBD1 (6 bases). The ends were cut back, 4 bases at V and 5 bases at J, with 9 bases in the middle. This CDR3 has 14 residues. In germline, CDR1 is MNHEY, CDR2 SVGAGI. The DNA of the CDR3 is TGTGCCAGCAGTTCCGGGGGCAATAATTCACCCCTCCACTTT. This encodes CASSSGGNNSPLHF.

As regards this clone: Relative to the germline gene, one junction end is altered; a read error may explain this. This same CDR3 is encoded by further DNA sequences in the sample. The chain uses TRBV6-5 and TRBJ1-1, with a tentative D call TRBD1 (5 bases). The CDR3 consists of 14 residues. The germline V gene has CDR1 MNHEY and CDR2 SVGAGI. This CDR3 reads CASRAGILNTEAFF. The CDR3 bases are TGCGCCAGCAGGGCGGGTATATTGAACACTGAAGCTTTCTTT.

J is TRBJ2-5 and V is TRBV6-5, with a possible D match to TRBD1 (6 bases). This CDR3 region has 14 residues. Germline-derived CDR1 and CDR2 are MNHEY and SVGAGI. The V and J ends lost 5 bases and 7 bases respectively, with 17 bases between them. The CDR3 sequence: CASSPPGESRTQYF. CDR3 coding DNA: TGTGCCAGCAGTCCTCCAGGGGAATCGAGGACCCAGTACTTC.

This chain uses TRBV4-1 with TRBJ2-7; 7 bases match TRBD1. Per the germline V gene, CDR1 is MGHRA and CDR2 is YSYEKL. The CDR3 is made up of 15 amino acids. The V segment lost 1 base and the J segment 4 bases; nucleotides outside the gene matches: 7. CDR3 loop: CASSQGVGTVYEQYF. The CDR3 DNA reads as TGCGCCAGCAGCCAAGGGGTCGGGACAGTATACGAGCAGTACTTC.

The chain uses TRBV15 and TRBJ1-1; D might be TRBD1 (6 bases). Germline V gene lookup returns CDR1 LNHNV and CDR2 YYDKDF (reference sequence). The CDR3 sequence is 14 residues long. Trimming removed 0 bases at V and 7 bases at J, with 12 bases between. CDR3 residues: CATSRDLGGGEAFF. For the CDR3, the DNA is TGTGCCACCAGCAGAGATCTCGGGGGCGGTGAAGCTTTCTTT.

This chain joins TRBV27 and TRBJ2-3; 8 positions agree with TRBD2. Germline V gene lookup returns CDR1 MNHEY and CDR2 SMNVEV (reference sequence). The CDR3 spans 17 residues. J was trimmed by 2 bases and V by 3 bases; bases with no gene match: 10. Here the CDR3 DNA reads TGTGCCAGCAGTTTCGCCACCAGCGGGGGCACCACAGATACGCAGTATTTT. Translating it yields CASSFATSGGTTDTQYF.

The CDR3 protein is CASSLDGEKLFF. In DNA, the CDR3 is TGCGCCAGCAGCTTGGATGGGGAAAAACTGTTTTTT. The V and J genes are TRBV5-1 and TRBJ1-4; the D is unclear. This CDR3 region has 12 residues. Germline CDR1 SGHRS, CDR2 YFSETQ. V was cut by 0 bases and J by 8 bases, with 5 bases left in between.

V gene TRBV11-2 combines with J gene TRBJ2-1; D unresolved. Trimming left V 0 bases short and J 7 bases short, with 10 bases between. CDR3 length: 14 residues. Germline assignment: CDR1 SGHAT and CDR2 FQNNGV. The CDR3 nucleotides read TGTGCCAGCAGCTTAGATAATCTTAGGAATGAGCAGTTCTTC. Encoded protein: CASSLDNLRNEQFF.

This rearrangement joins TRBV6-6 to TRBJ2-3; D unresolved. This CDR3 is built from 11 residues. Germline assignment: CDR1 MNHNY and CDR2 SVGAGI (reference sequence). With 7 bases removed from V and 6 bases from J, the gap between germline ends came to 8 bases. The CDR3 here is CASKGRDTQYF. DNA for the CDR3: TGTGCCAGCAAGGGCAGGGATACGCAGTATTTT.

This clone was picked up a small number of times. The rearrangement links TRBV28 to TRBJ1-4; 9 bases fit TRBD1. After removal of 4 bases from V and 6 bases from J, the junction contained 3 bases not matched to a gene. The CDR3 is 14 residues long. From germline, CDR1 is MDHEN and CDR2 SYDVKM. CDR3 bases: TGTGCCAGCAGTTCCGGGACAGGGTATGAAAAACTGTTTTTT. Residues: CASSSGTGYEKLFF.

The chain joins TRBV4-3 to TRBJ2-7; 10 bases line up with TRBD2. Germline CDR1 LGHNA, CDR2 YSLEER. The trim removed 1 base at V and 6 bases at J, leaving 12 bases unmatched. CDR3 length: 17 residues. In DNA, the CDR3 is TGCGCCAGCAGCCAAGTGAGGCTAGCGGGAGCGTTTCTCGAGCAGTACTTC. Protein: CASSQVRLAGAFLEQYF.

This chain connects TRBV6-6 to TRBJ2-3; D gene ambiguous. Germline V gives CDR1 MNHNY, CDR2 SVGAGI (reference sequence). V gave up 6 bases and J gave up 1 base, with 11 bases separating them. This CDR3 spans 14 amino acids. The CDR3 loop is CASSPGSGTDTQYF. The CDR3 DNA reads TGTGCCAGCAGCCCCGGCTCAGGCACAGATACGCAGTATTTT.

This clone has ten or more counts. This chain connects TRBV25-1 to TRBJ1-2, with TRBD1 identical over 8 bases. V gave up 5 bases and J gave up 8 bases; unmatched junction bases: 10. CDR3 length: 14 amino acids. The germline CDR1 and CDR2 sequences are MGHDK and SYGVNS. The CDR3: CASSPRTGIGGYTF. The DNA for the CDR3 is TGTGCCAGCAGTCCTCGGACAGGGATAGGGGGCTACACCTTC.

The chain recombines TRBV7-9 with TRBJ2-7, with TRBD1 matching 10 bases. The CDR3 runs to 15 residues. The V segment lost 1 base and the J segment 4 bases; nucleotides outside the gene matches: 4. CDR1 is SEHNR and CDR2 is FQNEAQ in the germline V gene (reference sequence). CDR3 sequence reads: CASSLGDRGRYEQYV. CDR3 DNA sequence: TGTGCCAGCAGCTTAGGCGACAGGGGGCGATACGAGCAGTACGTC.

This clone occurred a few times. The chain employs TRBV19 and TRBJ1-1, with D uncertain. V was clipped by 5 bases and J by 2 bases, with 9 bases between them. The germline CDR1 and CDR2 sequences are LNHDA and SQIVND (reference sequence). The CDR3 contains 13 residues. As DNA, the CDR3 is TGTGCCAGTAGTCTATCATCTAACACTGAAGCTTTCTTT. Translated: CASSLSSNTEAFF.

The chain employs TRBV19 and TRBJ2-7; 12 bases are shared with TRBD1. Germline CDR1 LNHDA, CDR2 SQIVND (reference sequence). This CDR3 is 17 amino acids long. Trimming removed 1 base from V and 1 base from J; junction bases left unmatched: 5. The CDR3 reads CASSIVGQGAASYEQYF. The CDR3 DNA sequence: TGTGCCAGTAGTATAGTGGGACAGGGGGCCGCATCCTACGAGCAGTACTTC.

The V and J genes are TRBV21-1 and TRBJ2-1; the D call of TRBD2 is as the table states it, not checked on the DNA. TRBV21-1 is termed a pseudogene. This CDR3 has 16 residues. The CDR3 nucleotides read TGTGCCAGCCCGCGGGAGAGGGCGGGAGGGCAGAATGAGCAGTTCTTC. This sequence encodes CASPRERAGGQNEQFF.

This clone was counted a few times. The V call is TRBV9, the J call TRBJ2-1; D could derive from TRBD1 or TRBD2 (5 bases each). This CDR3 has 15 residues. The germline V gene encodes CDR1 SGDLS and CDR2 YYNGEE. V gave up 4 bases and J gave up 9 bases, with 20 bases separating them. The CDR3: CASSPLAGPEGEQFF. The CDR3, as DNA: TGTGCCAGCAGCCCCCTGGCAGGGCCCGAGGGTGAGCAGTTCTTC.

The chain employs TRBV9 and TRBJ1-2; unclear D gene. Germline values: CDR1 SGDLS, CDR2 YYNGEE. Between the trimmed V and J ends, which lost 0 bases and 3 bases, there was a span of 6 bases. CDR3 length equals 13 residues. Here the CDR3 DNA reads TGTGCCAGCAGCGTAGGTCAGGACTATGGCTACACCTTC. Protein: CASSVGQDYGYTF.

CDR3 residues: CASSFVGQGLGGYTF. The CDR3 DNA reads TGTGCCAGCAGTTTCGTGGGACAGGGTCTCGGTGGTTACACCTTC. This chain uses TRBV28 with TRBJ1-2; 9 bases line up with TRBD1. CDR1 and CDR2 from the germline V gene are MDHEN and SYDVKM. CDR3 length: 15 amino acids. The V gene end was trimmed by 3 bases and the J gene end by 11 bases; junction bases not matched to a gene: 13.

The V and J genes are TRBV19 and TRBJ2-1; D gene ambiguous. The ends were cut back, 0 bases at V and 0 bases at J, with 6 bases in the middle. CDR3 size: 15 residues. Germline-derived CDR1 and CDR2 are LNHDA and SQIVND (reference sequence). The CDR3, as DNA: TGTGCCAGTAGTATAGACACCGGCTCCTACAATGAGCAGTTCTTC. It translates to CASSIDTGSYNEQFF.

This chain connects TRBV20-1 to TRBJ2-5; possibly TRBD2 for D (6 bases). The J call may be mistaken, given a closer DNA end match to TRBJ2-7. The CDR3 totals 11 residues. CDR1 and CDR2 (germline): DFQATT, SNEGSKA (reference sequence). As DNA, the CDR3 is TGCAGTGCTCCTAGCGTCGACGAGCAGTACTTC. As protein: CSAPSVDEQYF.

The chain uses TRBV27 and TRBJ2-3; D is unclear. This CDR3 region has 15 residues. Germline V gene lookup returns CDR1 MNHEY and CDR2 SMNVEV (reference sequence). The V gene lost 5 bases and the J gene lost 1 base, with 13 bases spanning the gap. As DNA, the CDR3 is TGTGCCAGCAGTCCCAGGCTAGGTGGCACAGATACGCAGTATTTT. This gives the protein CASSPRLGGTDTQYF.